Included here is one T cell receptor beta chain sequence, with context. Its antigen remains undetermined. Base qualities are not recorded, but no much larger clone differs from it by a single base. This sample stems from a study of T cell changes during pregnancy in multiple sclerosis (dated by TCRdb to between 2018 and 2021). For context, the study as a whole: The study examined how the T cell repertoire changed over the course of pregnancy in women with multiple sclerosis.

The receptor library was made with the immunoSEQ multiplex PCR assay. TCRdb limited this immuneACCESS table to in-frame rearrangements with V and J called. A share of clones is missing; checked studies link under half to unresolved V genes, and the rest is unexplained. The sample data list about 40,000 clones, and 70% to 90% of these were observed just once. Jointly, the top ten make up approximately 0.6% of the sample. The V and J ends are trimmed by 5 bases and 4 bases, leaving 11 bases between them. Reading the germline V gene gives CDR1 SGHTA and CDR2 FQGTGA. The CDR3, from cysteine to phenylalanine, totals 13 residues. Left in the record is the CDR3 DNA by itself, 39 bases read in frame from the first base.

This receptor was obtained from a female donor with multiple sclerosis, enrolled in a pregnancy study. Here the chain combines TRBV7-3 and TRBJ2-5; a weak D assignment points to TRBD2 (7 bases agree). Sequencing was performed on CD4+ T cells from peripheral blood mononuclear cells, taken before pregnancy. The nucleotides are TGTGCCAGCAGCCGGGGGGCCTTAGAGACCCAGTACTTC. Translated, it reads CASSRGALETQYF.